Shown below are 13 T cell receptor beta chains from a single sample sequenced in a study of TIL therapy for anti-PD-1-resistant metastatic lung cancer (dated by TCRdb to about 2021). The time point label, as the study defines it: pre-treatment sample, taken before nivolumab and TIL therapy. Excised metastases, mostly pleural nodules or supraclavicular lymph nodes, were used as baseline tumor samples and were taken from the same resection from which TIL were grown. The immunoSEQ v3 hsTCRB kit was used to amplify TCR beta CDR3 regions from genomic DNA through bias-controlled multiplex PCR. TCRdb carries this immuneACCESS record with in-frame sequences only. Its versions omit some clonotypes, under half of them owing to an unresolved V gene in the studies checked, with the rest unexplained. The sample data list 45,000 to 60,000 clones, and roughly 70% of these were observed just once. The ten largest clonotypes hold about 6% of the sample.

The sample here was tumor tissue, taken at baseline. The receptors were sampled from a person aged 25 to 79 with non-small cell lung cancer.

The genes are TRBV19 and TRBJ1-2; 9 bases fit TRBD1. The ends lost 5 bases at V and 3 bases at J; junction bases unmatched: 7. Germline assignment: CDR1 LNHDA and CDR2 SQIVND (reference sequence). The CDR3 has 15 residues. Here the CDR3 reads CASSSWTGDHYGYTF. The CDR3 DNA reads TGTGCCAGTAGTTCCTGGACAGGGGATCACTATGGCTACACCTTC.

The chain joins TRBV7-9 to TRBJ2-1; D may be TRBD2 (6 bases). V was pared by 5 bases and J by 15 bases, with 14 bases between. The germline V gene encodes CDR1 SEHNR and CDR2 FQNEAQ (reference sequence). The CDR3 runs to 11 residues. CDR3 DNA: TGTGCCAGCAGCGGGACTCTTGTGGGGTTCTTC. This encodes CASSGTLVGFF.

This chain connects TRBV4-1 to TRBJ1-1, with 8 bases matching TRBD1. Trimming cost V 0 bases and J 5 bases; bases outside gene matches: 14. Germline V lookup: CDR1 MGHRA, CDR2 YSYEKL. The CDR3 covers 18 residues. CDR3 DNA: TGCGCCAGCAGCCAAGAAGATCCAGGGGGCGTCCGGAGTACTGAAGCTTTCTTT. Amino acid sequence: CASSQEDPGGVRSTEAFF.

This sequence joins TRBV28 and TRBJ1-2; 7 bases map to TRBD1. Germline-derived CDR1 and CDR2 are MDHEN and SYDVKM. After removal of 10 bases from V and 0 bases from J, the junction contained 8 bases not matched to a gene. The CDR3 has 14 amino acids. CDR3 in amino acids: CATRRQGSNYGYTF. The CDR3 nucleotides are TGTGCCACCCGAAGACAGGGATCTAACTATGGCTACACCTTC.

This clone was found once. The chain recombines TRBV4-3 with TRBJ2-1; D unclear. The length of the CDR3 is 16 residues. Germline assignment: CDR1 LGHNA and CDR2 YSLEER. V lost 0 bases and J 6 bases, leaving 15 bases between the germline ends. The CDR3, as DNA: TGCGCCAGCAGCCAAGAATCAACCTCGTGGGGCAATGAGCAGTTCTTC. Its protein product is CASSQESTSWGNEQFF.

The V call is TRBV27, the J call TRBJ1-2; D is uncertain. The germline gives CDR1 MNHEY, CDR2 SMNVEV (reference sequence). The CDR3 length is 13 residues. The germline V and J ends were trimmed by 0 bases and 5 bases, with 7 bases remaining between them. The CDR3 DNA reads as TGTGCCAGCAGTTTATCGATCGGTTATGGCTACACCTTC. Translated: CASSLSIGYGYTF.

The chain has TRBV5-4 and TRBJ1-5; 8 nucleotides match TRBD1. Germline-derived CDR1 and CDR2 are SGHNT and YYREEE (reference sequence). J gave up 2 bases and V 1 base, and 5 bases lay outside the gene matches. The CDR3 length is 16 residues. This CDR3 is CASSLSSGGGNQPQHF. CDR3 bases: TGTGCCAGCAGCTTGAGTTCAGGGGGCGGCAATCAGCCCCAGCATTTT.

The chain recombines TRBV28 with TRBJ2-7; 8 bases are a match to TRBD1. The length of the CDR3 is 14 residues. The V gene's germline CDR1 is MDHEN and CDR2 SYDVKM. V shed 6 bases and J 4 bases; nucleotides not matched to a gene: 8. For the CDR3, the DNA is TGTGCCAGCAGGGACAGGGTGATCTCGTACGAGCAGTACTTC. This encodes CASRDRVISYEQYF.

V and J are TRBV19 and TRBJ1-1, with 7 bases lining up with TRBD1. V trimming: 6 bases; J trimming: 4 bases; junction bases outside the gene matches: 8. Germline values: CDR1 LNHDA, CDR2 SQIVND (reference sequence). This CDR3 comprises 14 residues. The CDR3 region has the DNA TGTGCCAGTAGAAGTCTTTCAGGGGGCACTGAAGCTTTCTTT. Translating it yields CASRSLSGGTEAFF.

This clone has a handful of counts. The chain carries TRBV2 and TRBJ2-5; unclear D gene. V dropped 3 bases and J dropped 1 base, with 12 bases sitting between them. This CDR3 region has 15 residues. The germline gives CDR1 SNHLY, CDR2 FYNNEI. In DNA form, the CDR3 reads TGTGCCAGCAGTGAGCAGACGGTACGCCAAGAGACCCAGTACTTC. Residues: CASSEQTVRQETQYF. Filled out from reference TRBV2 and TRBJ2-5, the complete variable domain reads EPEVTQTPSHQVTQMGQEVILRCVPISNHLYFYWYRQILGQKVEFLVSFYNNEISEKSEIFDDQFSVERPDGSNFTLKIRSTKLEDSAMYFCASSEQTVRQETQYFGPGTRLLVL.

CDR3 sequence reads: CATRDRVPEAFF. The CDR3 DNA follows: TGTGCCACCAGGGACAGGGTACCTGAAGCTTTCTTT. V gene TRBV28 combines with J gene TRBJ1-1, with 9 bases aligning to TRBD1. V lost 10 bases to trimming and J lost 6 bases; unmatched junction nucleotides: 6. Germline-derived CDR1 and CDR2 are MDHEN and SYDVKM. The CDR3 spans 12 residues.

V and J are TRBV28 and TRBJ2-7; D not resolved. The CDR3 contains 14 residues. Between the trimmed V and J ends, which lost 3 bases and 7 bases, there was a span of 16 bases. Germline V CDR1 and CDR2: MDHEN, SYDVKM. The CDR3 DNA reads as TGTGCCAGCAGTTTTGGTTTCATTCTGGCGGAGCAGTACTTC. It encodes CASSFGFILAEQYF.

This chain connects TRBV6-5 to TRBJ1-4; D not resolved. CDR1 and CDR2 from the germline V gene are MNHEY and SVGAGI. CDR3 length: 14 residues. Trimming removed 5 bases from V and 8 bases from J, with 15 bases in between. CDR3 amino acids: CASSERTAGEKLFF. In DNA form, the CDR3 reads TGTGCCAGCAGTGAGCGGACGGCGGGCGAAAAACTGTTTTTT.